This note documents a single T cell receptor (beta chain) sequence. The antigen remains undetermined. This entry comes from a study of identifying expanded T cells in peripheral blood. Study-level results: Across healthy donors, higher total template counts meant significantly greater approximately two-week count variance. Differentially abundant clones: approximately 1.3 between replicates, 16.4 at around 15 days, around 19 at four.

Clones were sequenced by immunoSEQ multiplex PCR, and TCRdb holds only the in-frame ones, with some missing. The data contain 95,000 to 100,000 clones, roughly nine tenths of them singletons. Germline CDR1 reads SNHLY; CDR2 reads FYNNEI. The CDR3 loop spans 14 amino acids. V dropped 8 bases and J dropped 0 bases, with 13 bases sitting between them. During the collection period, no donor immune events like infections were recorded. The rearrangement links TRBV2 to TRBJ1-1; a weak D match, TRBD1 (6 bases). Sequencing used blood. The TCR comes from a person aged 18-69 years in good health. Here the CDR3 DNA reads TGTGCCAGCCTCCGGGGGGGGCTGAACACTGAAGCTTTCTTT. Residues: CASLRGGLNTEAFF.